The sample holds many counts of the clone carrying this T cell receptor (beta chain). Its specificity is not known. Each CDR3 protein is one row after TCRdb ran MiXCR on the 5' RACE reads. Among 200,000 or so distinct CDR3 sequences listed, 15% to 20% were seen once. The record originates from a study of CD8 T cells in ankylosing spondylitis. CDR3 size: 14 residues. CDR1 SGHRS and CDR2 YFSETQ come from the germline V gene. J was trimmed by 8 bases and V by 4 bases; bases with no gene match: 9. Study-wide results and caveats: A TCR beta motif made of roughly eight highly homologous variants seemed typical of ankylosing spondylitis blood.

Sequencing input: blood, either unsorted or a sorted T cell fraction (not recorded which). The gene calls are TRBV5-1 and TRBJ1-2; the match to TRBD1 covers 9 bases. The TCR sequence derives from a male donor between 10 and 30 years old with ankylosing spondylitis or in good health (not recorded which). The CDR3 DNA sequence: TGCGCCAGCAGCCCGGAAGGACAGGGGTACGGCTACACCTTC. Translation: CASSPEGQGYGYTF.